These 25 T cell receptor beta chains were all obtained from the same sample, sequenced in a study of cytomegalovirus exposure and HLA in healthy donors. In the PCR, 60 Vbeta and 13 Jbeta primers were used. Profiled with immunoSEQ multiplex PCR; TCRdb holds only in-frame clones, not every one. Found here are 150,000 to 200,000 clones, 77% of them singletons; the top ten hold approximately 1.5%. Sequenced: PBMCs. Receptors originate from a woman under 40 in good health and CMV-seropositive.

The rearrangement uses TRBV21-1 and TRBJ2-2; the D call TRBD2 from the table was never checked on the DNA. TRBV21-1 is a pseudogene. This CDR3 comprises 18 residues. CDR3 coding DNA: TGTGCCAGCAGCAAAGAGCCGCCCTGCTCCTCGAACACCGGGGAGCTGTTTTTT. This gives the protein CASSKEPPCSSNTGELFF.

As concerns this clone: One end of the junction is discordant with germline, which a read error may explain. The rearrangement joins TRBV2 to TRBJ2-7; 7 bases align to TRBD1. Germline V gene sequence: CDR1 SNHLY, CDR2 FYNNEI. The CDR3 has 14 amino acids. The CDR3 region has the DNA TGTGCCGGCAGCCTTGACAGGGTCTCCTACGAGCAGTACTTC. It is translated as CAGSLDRVSYEQYF.

This clone appeared a few times. This chain uses TRBV7-2 with TRBJ1-1; D gene uncertain. CDR3 length: 15 residues. V gave up 1 base and J gave up 1 base, with 10 bases separating them. Germline V lookup: CDR1 SGHTA, CDR2 FQGNSA. The CDR3 bases are TGTGCCAGCAGCTTAGGACTCTCAGCGAACACTGAAGCTTTCTTT. It specifies CASSLGLSANTEAFF.

V is TRBV9 and J is TRBJ2-3, with D unresolved. Germline lookup yields CDR1 SGDLS and CDR2 YYNGEE. Trimming took 4 bases from V and 4 from J, leaving 7 bases between them. There are 12 residues in the CDR3. The CDR3 DNA follows: TGTGCCAGCAGCCCAGAGGCAGATACGCAGTATTTT. Residues: CASSPEADTQYF.

The chain links TRBV11-3 to TRBJ2-4; TRBD2 agrees at 10 bases. Trimming cost V 5 bases and J 7 bases; bases outside gene matches: 8. The CDR3 runs 15 residues. Germline V lookup: CDR1 SGHNT, CDR2 YENEEA. Here the CDR3 DNA reads TGTGCCAGCAGCCGAGCGGGAGGGCCGGTGAACATTCAGTACTTC. It specifies CASSRAGGPVNIQYF.

This chain joins TRBV7-8 and TRBJ2-7; 7 nucleotides agree with TRBD1. The CDR3 loop spans 14 amino acids. Germline V gene data show CDR1 as SGHVS and CDR2 as FQNEAQ. V shed 3 bases, J shed 4 bases, and the junction held 6 bases outside the gene matches. This CDR3 reads CASSFAQGTYEQYF. The CDR3, as DNA: TGTGCCAGCAGCTTCGCACAGGGGACGTACGAGCAGTACTTC.

The chain joins TRBV5-6 to TRBJ1-5; 11 nucleotides match TRBD1. CDR3 length: 17 amino acids. V shed 6 bases, J shed 1 base, and the junction held 9 bases outside the gene matches. Germline V gives CDR1 SGHDT, CDR2 YYEEEE. The DNA for the CDR3 is TGTGCCAGCATCCTGGGACAGGGGGTGGGGAGCAATCAGCCCCAGCATTTT. Protein product: CASILGQGVGSNQPQHF.

This clone was detected a few times. J is TRBJ2-3 and V is TRBV10-1; 8 bases match TRBD2. V gave up 3 bases and J gave up 2 bases; unmatched junction bases: 7. CDR1 and CDR2 from the germline V gene are WNHNN and SYGVQD (reference sequence). The CDR3 runs 16 residues. The CDR3 region has the DNA TGCGCCAGCAGTGAAGGGTTAGCGGGAATCACAGATACGCAGTATTTT. As protein: CASSEGLAGITDTQYF.

This chain connects TRBV2 to TRBJ1-6, with 7 bases that match TRBD1. The CDR3 runs to 13 residues. Germline CDR1 SNHLY, CDR2 FYNNEI. V lost 11 bases and J lost 11; bases outside the gene matches: 12. The CDR3 DNA reads as TGTGCCGGGATAGGGGGCGCCGGGCCACCCCTCCACTTT. Translated: CAGIGGAGPPLHF.

This clone was counted only a few times. The V call is TRBV7-3, the J call TRBJ2-1; D uncertain. CDR1 and CDR2 from the germline V gene are SGHTA and FQGTGA. The germline V and J ends were trimmed by 0 bases and 0 bases, with 6 bases remaining between them. This CDR3 comprises 15 residues. CDR3 region: CASSLTTSSYNEQFF. The CDR3 DNA is TGTGCCAGCAGCTTAACCACCAGCTCCTACAATGAGCAGTTCTTC.

The rearrangement joins TRBV9 to TRBJ2-3; tentatively, D is TRBD2 (6 bases). Germline CDR1 reads SGDLS; CDR2 reads YYNGEE. The CDR3 extends over 15 amino acids. Between the trimmed V and J ends, which lost 0 bases and 5 bases, there was a span of 13 bases. DNA for the CDR3: TGTGCCAGCAGCGTAGGCGGGAATGGTATAGATACGCAGTATTTT. Protein product: CASSVGGNGIDTQYF.

The chain joins TRBV5-1 to TRBJ2-1; possible D gene TRBD1, 6 bases. The V end lost 4 bases, the J end lost 6 bases, and 17 bases lay between the germline ends. The germline V gene encodes CDR1 SGHRS and CDR2 YFSETQ. This CDR3 contains 15 residues. In nucleotides, the CDR3 is TGCGCCAGCAGCCCCTGGCAACAGGGAAGCAATGAGCAGTTCTTC. Residues: CASSPWQQGSNEQFF.

This chain uses TRBV6-1 with TRBJ1-2; weak D call: TRBD1 (5 bases). From germline, CDR1 is MNHNS and CDR2 SASEGT. V lost 4 bases to trimming and J lost 4 bases, with 13 bases between them. This CDR3 has 14 residues. CDR3 nucleotides: TGTGCCAGCAGTGCGCTCGGGGGGACCTATGGCTACACCTTC. As protein: CASSALGGTYGYTF.

This clone was seen only a few times. The chain employs TRBV5-1 and TRBJ1-5, with D possibly matching TRBD1 (6 bases). Trimming took off 0 bases at V and 4 bases at J, with 11 bases between the two ends. The CDR3 is made up of 15 amino acids. The germline CDR1 and CDR2 sequences are SGHRS and YFSETQ. The chain's CDR3 is CASSLGQDRNQPQHF. CDR3 sequence (DNA): TGCGCCAGCAGCTTGGGACAGGACAGAAATCAGCCCCAGCATTTT.

The chain joins TRBV7-9 to TRBJ1-4; no clear D gene. Trimming removed 5 bases at V and 4 bases at J, with 14 bases between. The CDR3 consists of 15 residues. Germline CDR1 SEHNR, CDR2 FQNEAQ (reference sequence). The CDR3 reads CASSPAQAFNEKLFF. CDR3 DNA: TGTGCCAGCAGCCCCGCCCAGGCTTTTAATGAAAAACTGTTTTTT.

This clone has more than one count but fewer than ten. The chain uses TRBV19 and TRBJ2-7; a weak D match, TRBD1 (6 bases). Germline CDR1 is LNHDA and CDR2 is SQIVND (reference sequence). This CDR3 has 14 residues. The V end lost 7 bases, the J end lost 3 bases, and 16 bases lay between the germline ends. The CDR3 is CASKGSTQGYEQYF. CDR3 sequence (DNA): TGTGCCAGTAAGGGTTCGACACAGGGCTACGAGCAGTACTTC. Supplemented by reference TRBV19 and TRBJ2-7, the full variable domain reads DGGITQSPKYLFRKEGQNVTLSCEQNLNHDAMYWYRQDPGQGLRLIYYSQIVNDFQKGDIAEGYSVSREKKESFPLTVTSAQKNPTAFYLCASKGSTQGYEQYFGPGTRLTVT.

The V gene is TRBV2, the J gene TRBJ2-3; 14 nucleotides align to TRBD2. Germline V gives CDR1 SNHLY, CDR2 FYNNEI. The junction had 4 bases not matched to a gene; V was cut back by 5 bases and J by 6 bases. The CDR3 consists of 15 residues. The CDR3 nucleotides read TGTGCCAGCAGTCGACTAGCGGGAGGGATGGATACGCAGTATTTT. Encoded protein: CASSRLAGGMDTQYF.

CDR3: CASSQESRFVETQYF. The CDR3 nucleotides read TGCGCCAGCAGCCAAGAGTCTCGGTTCGTGGAGACCCAGTACTTC. The rearrangement links TRBV4-3 to TRBJ2-5; D unresolved. The V end was cut by 0 bases, the J end by 5 bases, with 13 bases between. Per the germline V gene, CDR1 is LGHNA and CDR2 is YSLEER. There are 15 residues in the CDR3.

The chain has TRBV7-9 and TRBJ2-3; TRBD2 agrees at 7 bases. With 3 bases clipped from V and 1 base from J, the junction kept 4 bases outside the gene matches. The CDR3 extends over 15 amino acids. Germline V CDR1 and CDR2: SEHNR, FQNEAQ (reference sequence). For the CDR3, the DNA is TGTGCCAGCAGCTTTGTCGCGGGAGGCACAGATACGCAGTATTTT. This encodes CASSFVAGGTDTQYF.

The V call is TRBV2, the J call TRBJ1-3; TRBD1 aligns across 7 bases. J was trimmed by 2 bases and V by 8 bases; bases with no gene match: 3. Per germline, CDR1 SNHLY and CDR2 FYNNEI. The CDR3 totals 13 residues. As DNA, the CDR3 is TGTGCCAGCGGCACAGGGGCTGGAAACACCATATATTTT. It is translated as CASGTGAGNTIYF. Using reference TRBV2 and TRBJ1-3 for the parts outside the CDR3, the full variable domain is EPEVTQTPSHQVTQMGQEVILRCVPISNHLYFYWYRQILGQKVEFLVSFYNNEISEKSEIFDDQFSVERPDGSNFTLKIRSTKLEDSAMYFCASGTGAGNTIYFGEGSWLTVV.

This clone occurred a few times. The chain recombines TRBV10-1 with TRBJ1-1, with D possibly matching TRBD1 (6 bases). Germline-derived CDR1 and CDR2 are WNHNN and SYGVQD (reference sequence). The V and J ends lost 1 base and 1 base respectively, with 22 bases between them. The CDR3 is made up of 19 amino acids. The CDR3 region has the DNA TGCGCCAGCAGTGAGTTTCGTACGGTGTCAGGGGTAGGGAACACTGAAGCTTTCTTT. Its translation: CASSEFRTVSGVGNTEAFF.

The chain couples TRBV7-2 to TRBJ1-5; D possibly corresponds to TRBD1 (6 bases). The CDR3 runs to 15 residues. V lost 5 bases and J 1 base, leaving 12 bases between the germline ends. CDR1 SGHTA and CDR2 FQGNSA come from the germline V gene. CDR3 sequence reads: CASSQGWGSNQPQHF. CDR3 nucleotides: TGTGCCAGCAGCCAGGGGTGGGGCAGCAATCAGCCCCAGCATTTT.

This sequence joins TRBV11-2 and TRBJ1-1; 10 positions match TRBD1. The V gene end was trimmed by 3 bases and the J gene end by 3 bases; junction bases not matched to a gene: 4. The CDR3 is made up of 15 amino acids. Germline V gene sequence: CDR1 SGHAT, CDR2 FQNNGV. In nucleotides, the CDR3 is TGTGCCAGCAGCTTCCTGGACAGGGGGGACACTGAAGCTTTCTTT. It specifies CASSFLDRGDTEAFF.

This sequence joins TRBV5-1 and TRBJ1-3, with no clear D. Trimming stripped 1 base from V and 5 bases from J, with 19 bases between. This CDR3 region has 17 residues. In germline, CDR1 is SGHRS, CDR2 YFSETQ. CDR3 DNA: TGCGCCAGCAGCTTGTTACCGGGAGACGATTTACGAAACACCATATATTTT. Translated: CASSLLPGDDLRNTIYF.

The rearrangement links TRBV5-4 to TRBJ1-4, with 9 positions matching TRBD1. J lost 7 bases, V lost 4 bases, and 5 bases had no gene match. In germline, CDR1 is SGHNT, CDR2 YYREEE (reference sequence). This CDR3 is built from 14 residues. The CDR3 DNA is TGTGCCAGCAGCCGGGACAGGGTGGCTGAAAAACTGTTTTTT. Its translation is CASSRDRVAEKLFF.